This TCR beta chain was captured in a study of T cell responses to AZD1222 COVID-19 vaccine. Method: immunoSEQ multiplex PCR; TCRdb's copy keeps in-frame clones and lacks some. Here the sample spans under 150,000 clones, over 75% being singletons. General study points: Only a handful of AZD1222 recipients tested seropositive at baseline.

The count of this clone is one. What it binds is not known. Trimming pared 0 bases from V and 3 bases from J, leaving 7 bases between. This CDR3 is built from 13 residues. The germline CDR1 and CDR2 sequences are SGHRS and YFSETQ. Sample: peripheral blood, taken on day 0 of MenACWY control vaccination. The receptor comes from an adult in good health. The rearrangement uses TRBV5-1 and TRBJ2-7, with D hard to call. The CDR3 DNA is TGCGCCAGCAGCTTGGTGGGGATCTACGAGCAGTACTTC. It is translated as CASSLVGIYEQYF.